A single T cell receptor (beta chain) is shown here with its context. Deletions cut 0 bases from V and 6 bases from J, with 12 bases between. Per the germline V gene, CDR1 is SGHRS and CDR2 is YFSETQ. CDR3 length: 14 amino acids. These data are taken from a study of shared clonotypes between healthy human individuals. For sorted subsets, approximately 200 ng DNA per replicate equaled tens of thousands of T cell genomes. Profiling relied on immunoSEQ multiplex PCR, and the TCRdb table lists in-frame clones only, not all of them. This table holds some 2.3 million clones, 80% to 95% found once. The receptor was derived from a man aged 18 to 30 in good health. Some clones in this sample may be carry-over from other donors' samples. What was sequenced was naive CD4+ T cells from PBMCs. Subset specified: CD45RA+ positively selected. The chain uses TRBV5-1 and TRBJ1-2, with D unclear. The CDR3, as DNA: TGCGCCAGCAGCTTGGTAGGTGAAGATCATGGCTACACCTTC. Amino acid sequence: CASSLVGEDHGYTF.